This entry concerns a single TCR beta chain. Stated treatment: randomized to nivolumab then ipilimumab (arm A) or the reverse (arm B). Patients had received no earlier DNA-damaging chemotherapy. Assay used: immunoSEQ multiplex PCR; TCRdb lists only in-frame clones, some missing. The table has 15,000 to 20,000 clones, 55% to 70% seen once. This sample was taken from a study of sequential checkpoint blockade in melanoma. Trimming removed 3 bases at V and 8 bases at J, with 7 bases between. CDR3 length: 11 amino acids. Looked up from germline, CDR1 is MDHEN and CDR2 is SYDVKM. V is TRBV28 and J is TRBJ1-1, with D possibly TRBD1 on 5 matching bases. The sample here was CD8+ T cells sorted from blood (inferred from file names), taken from a patient given nivolumab and ipilimumab in sequence. This TCR was sampled from a human donor with melanoma. The CDR3 region has the DNA TGTGCCAGCAGTTTGACAGTCGAAGCTTTCTTT. Its protein is CASSLTVEAFF.